The sequence of this T cell receptor beta chain was determined in a study of T cells after posttransplantation cyclophosphamide. Notes on the study in general: Tissue-infiltrating T cells from skin or gut overlapped little with blood T cells. Donor CD8+ memory clones often dominated recipient blood repertoires at later times.

Worth noting for this clone: Antigen specificity is unknown. This CDR3 is also generated by other DNA sequences in the sample.

Clones were read by immunoSEQ multiplex PCR, and TCRdb kept only the in-frame ones, dropping some. The data show 7,000 to 8,500 clones, with none appearing a single time. Treatment was busulfan-fludarabine conditioning, a marrow graft, and cyclophosphamide on days +3 and +4. The CDR3 extends over 14 amino acids. With 3 bases removed from V and 1 base from J, the gap between germline ends came to 7 bases. Germline V gene data show CDR1 as KGHSH and CDR2 as LQKENI. This chain connects TRBV18 to TRBJ1-5; no definite D call. Sequenced here: PBMCs, sampled after allogeneic stem cell transplant with posttransplant cyclophosphamide. The TCR originated in a male patient in his forties or fifties who received an allogeneic stem cell transplant from an unrelated donor, was CMV-positive, and had acute GVHD only. Some T cells here may be from the graft donor. CDR3 nucleotide sequence: TGTGCCAGCTCACCGGGCAGAAGCAATCAGCCCCAGCATTTT. Amino acid sequence: CASSPGRSNQPQHF.